A single TCR beta chain is shown here with its context. This record comes from a study of blood T cell repertoires in COVID-19. Study in general: The study drew acute and convalescent COVID-19 samples from the United States, Italy and Spain. From T cells, B-cell-depleted T cells, or PBMCs came the material, which was cDNA or gDNA.

The CDR3 covers 16 residues. V lost 4 bases and J lost 4; bases outside the gene matches: 12. Germline CDR1 MNHNS, CDR2 SASEGT. Authors' analysis steps: Cell counts per sample came from amplifying reference gene primers. Libraries were prepared by immunoSEQ multiplex PCR; TCRdb keeps only in-frame clonotypes and omits some of them. V and J calls and clone size are as listed in that table; D and trimming were resolved from the DNA. The sample carries some 160,000 clones, approximately 80% recorded once. The source is an elderly woman with acute or convalescent COVID-19. This chain connects TRBV6-1 to TRBJ1-2, with 7 bases matching TRBD1. Sequenced: peripheral blood. CDR3 coding DNA: TGTGCCAGCAGTGTCGAGGGGACAGCTATGGGCTATGGCTACACCTTC. This sequence encodes CASSVEGTAMGYGYTF.